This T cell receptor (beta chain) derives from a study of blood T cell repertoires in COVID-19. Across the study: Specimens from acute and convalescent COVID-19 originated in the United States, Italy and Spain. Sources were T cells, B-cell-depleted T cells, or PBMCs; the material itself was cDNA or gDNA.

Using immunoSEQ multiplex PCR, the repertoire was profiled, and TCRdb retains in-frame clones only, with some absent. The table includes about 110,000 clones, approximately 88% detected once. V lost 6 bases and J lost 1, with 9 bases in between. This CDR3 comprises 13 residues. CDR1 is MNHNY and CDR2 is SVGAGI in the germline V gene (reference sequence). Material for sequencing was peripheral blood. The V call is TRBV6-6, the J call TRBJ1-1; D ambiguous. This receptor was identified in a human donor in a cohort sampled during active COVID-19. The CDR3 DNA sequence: TGTGCCAGCAGGCTAACAGAGAACACTGAAGCTTTCTTT. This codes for CASRLTENTEAFF.